This T cell receptor (beta chain) was obtained from a study of cytomegalovirus exposure and HLA in healthy donors. Overall study context: Early released data comprised 80 million to 90 million unique TCRs from HLA-typed donors. Study-wide points: With high specificity and sensitivity, the classifier reportedly diagnosed cytomegalovirus status. The authors judged a highly shared variant cluster likely a sequencing artifact.

Concerning this clone: Its antigen is currently unknown.

It was with 60 Vbeta and 13 Jbeta primers that the PCR ran. Profiled with immunoSEQ multiplex PCR; TCRdb holds only in-frame clones, not every one. The table shows around 97,000 clones, with under 80% occurring only once. V was clipped by 8 bases and J by 2 bases; unmatched bases: 1. CDR1 is LNHDA, CDR2 SQIVND, per germline (reference sequence). CDR3 length: 13 residues. Sequencing used PBMCs. J is TRBJ1-2 and V is TRBV19, with 11 bases that match TRBD1. The TCR sequence derives from a woman aged 18-29 years in good health and CMV-seropositive. CDR3 in amino acids: CASRTGGNYGYTF. CDR3 DNA sequence: TGTGCCAGTCGGACAGGGGGCAACTATGGCTACACCTTC.